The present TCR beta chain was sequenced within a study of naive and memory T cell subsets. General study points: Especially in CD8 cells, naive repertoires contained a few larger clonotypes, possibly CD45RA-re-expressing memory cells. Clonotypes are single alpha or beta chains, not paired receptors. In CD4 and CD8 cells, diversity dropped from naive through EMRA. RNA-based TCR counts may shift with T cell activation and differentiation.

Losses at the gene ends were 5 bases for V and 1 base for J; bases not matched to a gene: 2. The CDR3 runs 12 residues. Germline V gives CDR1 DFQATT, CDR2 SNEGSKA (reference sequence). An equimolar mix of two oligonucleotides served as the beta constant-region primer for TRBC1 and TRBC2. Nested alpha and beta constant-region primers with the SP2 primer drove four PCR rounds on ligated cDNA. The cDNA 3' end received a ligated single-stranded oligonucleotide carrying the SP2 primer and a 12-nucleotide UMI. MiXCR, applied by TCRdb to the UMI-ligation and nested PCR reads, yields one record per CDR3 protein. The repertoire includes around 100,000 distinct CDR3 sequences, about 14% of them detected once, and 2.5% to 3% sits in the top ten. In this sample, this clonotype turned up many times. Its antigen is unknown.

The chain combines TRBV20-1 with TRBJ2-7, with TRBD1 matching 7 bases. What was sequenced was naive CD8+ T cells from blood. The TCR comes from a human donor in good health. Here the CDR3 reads CSARTGSYEQYF. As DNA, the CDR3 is TGCAGTGCTCGGACAGGTTCCTACGAGCAGTACTTC.